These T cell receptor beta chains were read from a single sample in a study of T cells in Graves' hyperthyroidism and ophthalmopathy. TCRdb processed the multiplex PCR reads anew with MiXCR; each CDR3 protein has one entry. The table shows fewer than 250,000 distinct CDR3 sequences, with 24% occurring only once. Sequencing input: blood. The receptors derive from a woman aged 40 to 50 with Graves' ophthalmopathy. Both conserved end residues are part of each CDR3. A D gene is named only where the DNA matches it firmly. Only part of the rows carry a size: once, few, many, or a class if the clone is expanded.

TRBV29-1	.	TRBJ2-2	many	TGCAGCGTTGAGTTCTTGAACACCGGGGAGCTGTTTTTT	CSVEFLNTGELFF
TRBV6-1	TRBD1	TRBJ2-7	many	TGTGCCAGCAGTGTGAGACAGGGCTACGAGCAGTACTTC	CASSVRQGYEQYF
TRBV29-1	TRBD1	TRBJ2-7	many	TGCAGCGTCACGAAGGGGACAGGGGGCAGGGAGCAGTACTTC	CSVTKGTGGREQYF
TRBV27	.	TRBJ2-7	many	TGTGCCAGCAGTTTGGGAGTTCTTTACGAGCAGTACTTC	CASSLGVLYEQYF
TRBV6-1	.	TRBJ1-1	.	TGTGCCAGCAGTAGGGTTTACAACACTGAAGCTTTCTTT	CASSRVYNTEAFF
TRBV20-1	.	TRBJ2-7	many	TGCAGTGCCTCTAGAACCTCCTACGAGCAGTACTTC	CSASRTSYEQYF
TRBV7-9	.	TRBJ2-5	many	TGTGCCAGCAGCTTAGACGGTTGGGGGAAAAAAGAGACCCAGTACTTC	CASSLDGWGKKETQYF
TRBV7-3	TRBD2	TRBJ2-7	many	TGTGCCAGCAGCATGACTAGCGGGGGCCTACGGGAGCAGTACTTC	CASSMTSGGLREQYF
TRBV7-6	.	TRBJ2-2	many	TGTGCCAGCAGCGAAATGGGCACTTATGACACCGGGGAGCTGTTTTTT	CASSEMGTYDTGELFF
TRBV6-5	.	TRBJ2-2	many	TGTGCCAGCAGTTATGGGGGAGGGGGTACCGGGGAGCTGTTTTTT	CASSYGGGGTGELFF
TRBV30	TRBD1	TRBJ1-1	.	TGTGCCAGCAGAAACACAGGGGGCTCAACTGAAGCTTTCTTT	CASRNTGGSTEAFF
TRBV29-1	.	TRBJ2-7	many	TGCAGCATAAAGACCGATGACTACGAGCAGTACTTC	CSIKTDDYEQYF
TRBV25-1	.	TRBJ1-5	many	TGTGCCAGCAGTGGCTGGGGTTCGGATCAGCCCCAGCATTTT	CASSGWGSDQPQHF
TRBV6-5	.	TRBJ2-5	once	TGTGCCAGCAGTTATTCCCCACAGACTGGAGAGACCCAGTACTTC	CASSYSPQTGETQYF
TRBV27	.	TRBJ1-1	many	TGTGCCAGCCAGAGTTTGGGCACTGAAGCTTTCTTT	CASQSLGTEAFF
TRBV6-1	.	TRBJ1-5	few	TGTGCCAGCGCCGGTGGGGGGGACAATCAGCCCCAGCATTTT	CASAGGGDNQPQHF
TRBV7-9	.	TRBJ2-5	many	TGTGCCAGCAGCTGGGGACACTCCGGGGAGACCCAGTACTTC	CASSWGHSGETQYF
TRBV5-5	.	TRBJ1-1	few	TGTGCCAGCAGGCCTAACCCAGGGACGGACAAGGTGGCTTTCTTT	CASRPNPGTDKVAFF
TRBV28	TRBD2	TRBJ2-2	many	TGTGCCAGCATTTGGGGGACTAGGTTAGCCGGGGAGCTGTTTTTT	CASIWGTRLAGELFF
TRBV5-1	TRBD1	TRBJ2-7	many	TGCGCCAGCAGCGGGGACAGGGGCGAGCAGTACTTC	CASSGDRGEQYF
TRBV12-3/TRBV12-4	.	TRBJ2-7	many	TGTGCCAGCAGTTTAGTCTACGTCTACGAGCAGTACTTC	CASSLVYVYEQYF
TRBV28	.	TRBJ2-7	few	TGTGCCAGCAGTTTAGGAGGGGAGAGGGAGCAGTACTTC	CASSLGGEREQYF
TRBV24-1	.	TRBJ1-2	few	TGTGCCACCAGTGACTCGACAGCTAACTATGGACGCTACACCTTC	CATSDSTANYGRYTF
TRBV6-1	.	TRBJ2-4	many	TGTGCCAGCAGCCAAGGCAGGGGAAGCATTCAGTACTTC	CASSQGRGSIQYF
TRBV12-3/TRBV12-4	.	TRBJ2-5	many	TGTGCCAGCAGTTTAGTGTCCGGGGCCCAGTACTTC	CASSLVSGAQYF